By proportion, the clone carrying this T cell receptor (beta chain) is medium-sized (0.01 to 0.1%). What it binds is unknown. This record comes from a study of radiation and T cells in renal cell carcinoma. Study-level results: Pretreatment tumor biopsies were lacking, so baseline clonotypes are unknown.

Produced via immunoSEQ multiplex PCR; TCRdb's table is partial and in-frame only. The profile covers about 100,000 clones, with around 84% appearing a single time and less than 7.5% taken by the ten largest. The V gene's germline CDR1 is MGHRA and CDR2 YSYEKL. V was trimmed by 6 bases and J by 2 bases, leaving 14 bases between them. The CDR3 totals 15 residues. Time point described: blood 4 weeks post-SBRT, at nephrectomy. Treatment specified: 15 Gy SBRT to primary tumor, nephrectomy 4 weeks later. Nephrectomy followed 15 Gy stereotactic body radiation by 4 weeks. The receptor comes from a man aged 55 to 70 with renal cell carcinoma. The sequenced sample was blood, obtained from a patient whose treatment included radiotherapy and nephrectomy. V and J are TRBV4-1 and TRBJ1-3; D is uncertain. CDR3 protein: CASREGSGAGNTIYF. For the CDR3, the DNA is TGCGCCAGCAGGGAGGGCTCCGGGGCTGGAAACACCATATATTTT.